The 6 T cell receptor beta chains presented below share a single source sample, sequenced in a study of shared clonotypes between healthy human individuals. TCRdb keeps only in-frame clones here, not all; method: immunoSEQ multiplex PCR. Of about 1 million clones listed, 60% to 80% were seen once; the top ten hold about 1.5%. The sequenced sample was memory CD4+ T cells sorted from blood. The subset denotes: CD45RA-negative fraction. These receptors all come from a man aged 18-30 years in good health.

This chain links TRBV14 with TRBJ1-6; no firm D call. Trimming shortened V by 0 bases and J by 5 bases, and 5 bases separated the two germline ends. The length of the CDR3 is 14 residues. Germline CDR1 is SGHDN and CDR2 is FVKESK. The CDR3 sequence: CASSQEGNNSPLHF. In DNA form, the CDR3 reads TGTGCCAGCAGCCAAGAGGGGAATAATTCACCCCTCCACTTT.

V gene TRBV30 combines with J gene TRBJ2-2, with unresolved D. Trimming took off 4 bases at V and 4 bases at J, with 7 bases between the two ends. This CDR3 spans 12 amino acids. Looked up from germline, CDR1 is GTSNPN and CDR2 is SVGIG (reference sequence). DNA for the CDR3: TGTGCCTGGACCCCCTCCACCGGGGAGCTGTTTTTT. Encoded protein: CAWTPSTGELFF. Variable domain in full (rest from reference TRBV30 and TRBJ2-2): SQTIHQWPATLVQPVGSPLSLECTVEGTSNPNLYWYRQAAGRGLQLLFYSVGIGQISSEVPQNLSASRPQDRQFILSSKKLLLSDSGFYLCAWTPSTGELFFGEGSRLTVL.

This clone was detected many times. The rearrangement uses TRBV5-6 and TRBJ1-1; no clear D. Deletions cut 3 bases from V and 5 bases from J, with 11 bases between. CDR1 is SGHDT, CDR2 YYEEEE, per germline. The CDR3 spans 13 residues. CDR3 sequence: CASSWDTRTEAFF. The CDR3, as DNA: TGTGCCAGCAGCTGGGATACGAGGACTGAAGCTTTCTTT.

This clone has more than one count but fewer than ten. Other DNA sequences within the sample encode an identical CDR3. CDR3 nucleotide sequence: TGTGCCAGTAGTGGCAGCCTGAACACTGAAGCTTTCTTT. Its protein product is CASSGSLNTEAFF. This chain joins TRBV19 and TRBJ1-1, with unresolved D. V dropped 5 bases and J dropped 0 bases, with 7 bases sitting between them. The germline gives CDR1 LNHDA, CDR2 SQIVND (reference sequence). The CDR3 is made up of 13 amino acids. The whole variable domain, filled in from reference TRBV19 and TRBJ1-1, reads DGGITQSPKYLFRKEGQNVTLSCEQNLNHDAMYWYRQDPGQGLRLIYYSQIVNDFQKGDIAEGYSVSREKKESFPLTVTSAQKNPTAFYLCASSGSLNTEAFFGQGTRLTVV.

This CDR3 reads CASSPRNWGTNNEKLFF. The CDR3 DNA reads TGTGCCAGTAGTCCAAGGAATTGGGGAACTAATAATGAAAAACTGTTTTTT. The chain recombines TRBV19 with TRBJ1-4; D gene unclear. The ends were cut back, 5 bases at V and 4 bases at J, with 20 bases in the middle. CDR3 length equals 17 residues. The germline V gene has CDR1 LNHDA and CDR2 SQIVND (reference sequence).

The chain employs TRBV27 and TRBJ2-5; D might be TRBD1 (6 bases). Germline V CDR1 and CDR2: MNHEY, SMNVEV (reference sequence). V lost 6 bases, J lost 5 bases, and 13 bases lay in between. The CDR3 consists of 13 residues. This CDR3 reads CASSTGFLETQYF. CDR3 nucleotides: TGTGCCAGCAGCACAGGGTTCCTGGAGACCCAGTACTTC.